This TCR beta chain stems from a study of T cell clonotyping in hematopoietic cell transplantation. Study background: Blood collection times were about day -28 and days 30, 100, 180 posttransplant. General observations from the study: At the given depth, recipient repertoires were over 97% de novo clonotypes. Pathologically expanded recipient clonotypes increased progressively from day 30 to day 180 as diversity fell. Cells were unsorted, so CD4 and CD8 contributions were not separated.

Here immunoSEQ multiplex PCR was the method, and the copy in TCRdb shows in-frame clones only, minus some. Among almost 8,500 clones listed, about 88% were seen once. This clone turned up a few times. Its antigen is undetermined. V gave up 1 base and J gave up 0 bases, with 10 bases separating them. The germline gives CDR1 MGHRA, CDR2 YSYEKL. CDR3 length: 15 amino acids. The TCR was taken from a male patient aged 60-69 years who had an allogeneic stem cell transplant from a related donor, so the T cells may come from the graft donor. Some clones in this sample may be carry-over from other donors' samples. The source material was peripheral blood mononuclear cells, sampled at the time of graft-versus-host disease after allogeneic stem cell transplant. The chain links TRBV4-1 to TRBJ2-7; no clear D gene. CDR3 coding DNA: TGCGCCAGCAGCCAAGCGGCGTTTTCCTCCTACGAGCAGTACTTC. Its protein product is CASSQAAFSSYEQYF.